This is a list of T cell receptor beta chains from one sample in a study of blood T cell repertoires in COVID-19. The table came from immunoSEQ multiplex PCR; TCRdb's copy has only in-frame clones and leaves some out. The sample records 110,000 or so clones, around nine tenths being singletons. Material: peripheral blood. All receptors come from a human donor with acute or convalescent COVID-19. The donor label of this sample is uncertain. Each CDR3 is given with its conserved first and last residue. A D gene is named only where the DNA matches it firmly. Not every row has a clone size; where given, it reads once, few, many or a size class.

J	D	size	V	DNA	CDR3
TRBJ2-5	TRBD2	-	TRBV5-1	TGCGCCAGCAGCTTGGCAGCGGGGGGGCAAGAGACCCAGTACTTC	CASSLAAGGQETQYF
TRBJ1-2	-	-	TRBV7-9	TGTGCCAGCAGCTTAGAACAGGTACCATTGGATGGCTACACCTTC	CASSLEQVPLDGYTF
TRBJ1-1	TRBD1	-	TRBV18	TGTGCCAGCTCACCACCGAGGACAGGGGTCATGAACACTGAAGCTTTCTTT	CASSPPRTGVMNTEAFF
TRBJ1-3	-	-	TRBV13	TGTGCCAGCAGCTTAGGGCCGCAGAGGGACTCTGGAAACACCATATATTTT	CASSLGPQRDSGNTIYF
TRBJ1-6	TRBD1	-	TRBV6-5	TGTGCCAGCAGTTACGGACAGGGAAAGGAATCACCCCTCCACTTT	CASSYGQGKESPLHF
TRBJ1-3	TRBD1	-	TRBV28	TGTGCCAGCAGTCCCTGGACAGGTACACTGAACTCTGGAAACACCATATATTTT	CASSPWTGTLNSGNTIYF
TRBJ1-5	TRBD1	-	TRBV6-2/TRBV6-3	TGTGCCAGCAGCCGAATCGGACAGGGGAGCAATCAGCCCCAGCATTTT	CASSRIGQGSNQPQHF
TRBJ1-4	-	-	TRBV19	TGTGCCAGTAGCTTAGGACAGATAAATGAAAAACTGTTTTTT	CASSLGQINEKLFF
TRBJ2-1	TRBD2	-	TRBV24-1	TGTGCCACCAGTTCGCTAGCGGGAGGCTATGAGCAGTTCTTC	CATSSLAGGYEQFF
TRBJ2-2	-	-	TRBV7-9	TGTGCCAGCCCCCGTGGTACGCTGAGGCCCGGGGAGCTGTTTTTT	CASPRGTLRPGELFF
TRBJ1-5	TRBD1	-	TRBV6-6	TGTGCCAGCAGTTACTCGGACAGGGGGCATCAGCCCCAGCATTTT	CASSYSDRGHQPQHF
TRBJ1-1	-	-	TRBV6-5	TGTGCCAGCAGTTACGCGGGAATGAACACTGAAGCTTTCTTT	CASSYAGMNTEAFF
TRBJ1-6	-	once	TRBV3-1/TRBV3-2	TGTGCCAGCAGCCGTATGCCCGGGGGGGGTGGATCACCCCTCCACTTT	CASSRMPGGGGSPLHF
TRBJ2-5	TRBD2	-	TRBV7-2	TGTGCCAGCAGCGAGAGGACTAGCGGCCAAGAGACCCAGTACTTC	CASSERTSGQETQYF
TRBJ2-4	TRBD1	-	TRBV28	TGTGCCAGCAGTTTTACAGGGGACGTAGCCAAAAACATTCAGTACTTC	CASSFTGDVAKNIQYF
TRBJ1-5	TRBD1	-	TRBV6-2/TRBV6-3	TGTGCCAGCAGCCGATTACAGGGGCTGGATCAGCCCCAGCATTTT	CASSRLQGLDQPQHF
TRBJ2-2	-	-	TRBV5-1	TGCGCCAGCAGCGCGATCGCTAGTTCGAGGGCGAACACCGGGGAGCTGTTTTTT	CASSAIASSRANTGELFF
TRBJ1-2	-	-	TRBV6-1	TGTGCCAGCAGTGAATGGGCAGGGCAGCCAAACTATGGCTACACCTTC	CASSEWAGQPNYGYTF
TRBJ2-1	-	once	TRBV20-1	TGCAGTGCTAGTAGACCAGGGCTTACCAATGAGCAGTTCTTC	CSASRPGLTNEQFF
TRBJ2-2	TRBD2	-	TRBV2	TGTGCCAGCAGTCTTCCTAGCGGGGGGGCCGGGGAGCTGTTTTTT	CASSLPSGGAGELFF
TRBJ2-5	-	-	TRBV28	TGTGCCAGCAAACCACCCCGAACAGGGATACAAGAGACCCAGTACTTC	CASKPPRTGIQETQYF
TRBJ1-3	-	-	TRBV27	TGTGCCAGCAGTTTGTTTCTCTTAAACACCATATATTTT	CASSLFLLNTIYF
TRBJ2-6	-	-	TRBV10-3	TGTGCCATCAGTGGAGCTCTGGACGTCCTGACTTTC	CAISGALDVLTF
TRBJ1-2	-	-	TRBV6-6	TGTGCCAGCAGTTATTCCCCGGACACGATAGATGGCTACACCTTC	CASSYSPDTIDGYTF
TRBJ2-3	-	-	TRBV7-9	TGTGCCAGCAGCTCTAGCTTTTATTACACAGATACGCAGTATTTT	CASSSSFYYTDTQYF
TRBJ2-3	-	-	TRBV19	TGTGCCAGTAGCAGAACAGCAGATACGCAGTATTTT	CASSRTADTQYF
TRBJ1-2	-	-	TRBV28	TGTGCCGCCGGGCAGGGTGGTAACTATGGCTACACCTTC	CAAGQGGNYGYTF
TRBJ2-1	-	-	TRBV12-3/TRBV12-4	TGTGCCAGCAGGTCGGGAGATATGAATGAGCAGTTCTTC	CASRSGDMNEQFF
TRBJ2-1	TRBD2	-	TRBV30	TGTGCCTGGAGTCAGCGGGACCCCTCCTACAATGAGCAGTTCTTC	CAWSQRDPSYNEQFF
TRBJ1-5	-	-	TRBV27	TGTGCCAGCAGTATCCACCTAAGGGGGCCCCAGCATTTT	CASSIHLRGPQHF
TRBJ2-1	TRBD2	once	TRBV9	TGTGCCAGCAGCTTCGGGGGGGCAGGTGAGCAGTTCTTC	CASSFGGAGEQFF
TRBJ2-3	TRBD1	-	TRBV18	TGTGCCAGCTCACCACCGAGGACAGGGGTCCCTAGCACAGATACGCAGTATTTT	CASSPPRTGVPSTDTQYF
TRBJ1-3	TRBD1	few	TRBV29-1	TGCAGCGTCGACCCGACAGGGACTGGAAACACCATATATTTT	CSVDPTGTGNTIYF
TRBJ2-7	TRBD2	-	TRBV7-9	TGTGCCAGCAGCCCCTATCGCTTTGGCGGGAGGGCCCAGGGGGAGCAGTACTTC	CASSPYRFGGRAQGEQYF
TRBJ2-7	-	-	TRBV28	TGTGCCAGCAGTACTGCTCTCACGTACGAGCAGTACTTC	CASSTALTYEQYF
TRBJ1-1	TRBD1	-	TRBV7-9	TGTGCCAGCAGCTCCTATGACAGGGCGGGCACTGAAGCTTTCTTT	CASSSYDRAGTEAFF
TRBJ2-7	TRBD1	-	TRBV4-1	TGCGCCAGCAGCCAAGATGACGGGACAGGGGCCTACGAGCAGTACTTC	CASSQDDGTGAYEQYF
TRBJ1-3	-	-	TRBV20-1	TGCAGTGCTAGTAGCCCCAACTCTGGAAACACCATATATTTT	CSASSPNSGNTIYF
TRBJ1-2	TRBD1	-	TRBV4-2	TGTGCCAGCAGCCCCGAGACAGGGATTGGCTATGGCTACACCTTC	CASSPETGIGYGYTF
TRBJ2-1	TRBD2	-	TRBV5-4	TGTGCCAGCAGCCTGGGGACTAGTACCTACAATGAGCAGTTCTTC	CASSLGTSTYNEQFF
TRBJ2-2	TRBD2	once	TRBV27	TGTGCCAGCAGTTTTGGCGGGGGAGGAACCGGGGAGCTGTTTTTT	CASSFGGGGTGELFF
TRBJ1-6	TRBD1	few	TRBV9	TGTGCCAGCAGCGTACGACAGGGGGATTCACCCCTCCACTTT	CASSVRQGDSPLHF
TRBJ1-5	-	-	TRBV18	TGTGCCAGCTCAAGGGGATATAGCAATCAGCCCCAGCATTTT	CASSRGYSNQPQHF
TRBJ1-3	-	-	TRBV27	TGTGCCAGCAGTTCGGCGGTCTATACTGGAAACACCATATATTTT	CASSSAVYTGNTIYF
TRBJ2-1	TRBD2	-	TRBV9	TGTGCCAGCAGCGTAGGCGTAACGGGAGGTCCACTCTACAATGAGCAGTTCTTC	CASSVGVTGGPLYNEQFF
TRBJ1-1	TRBD1	-	TRBV18	TGTGCCAGCTCATCCTGGACAGGGAGAACTGAAGCTTTCTTT	CASSSWTGRTEAFF
TRBJ1-1	-	-	TRBV3-1/TRBV3-2	TGTGCCAGCAGCCAAGAAGAGGACACCATGCAATTGAACACTGAAGCTTTCTTT	CASSQEEDTMQLNTEAFF
TRBJ2-4	TRBD2	few	TRBV3-1/TRBV3-2	TGTGCCAGCAGCCAAGCTAGCGGGGGATTCATTCAGTACTTC	CASSQASGGFIQYF
TRBJ1-2	-	-	TRBV15	TGTGCCACCAGCAGAGATTCGGGGGTTCGGTATGGCTACACCTTC	CATSRDSGVRYGYTF